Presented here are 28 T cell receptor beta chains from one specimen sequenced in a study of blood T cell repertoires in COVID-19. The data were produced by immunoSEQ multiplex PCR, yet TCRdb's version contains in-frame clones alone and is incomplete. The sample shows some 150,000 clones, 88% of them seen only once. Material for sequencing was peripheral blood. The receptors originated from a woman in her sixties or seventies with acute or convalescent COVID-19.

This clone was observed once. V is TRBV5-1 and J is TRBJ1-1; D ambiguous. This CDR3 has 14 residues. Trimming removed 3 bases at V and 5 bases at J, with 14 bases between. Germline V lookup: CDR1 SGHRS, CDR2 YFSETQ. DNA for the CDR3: TGCGCCAGCAGCTCCTCCGGGGTCGGGACTGAAGCTTTCTTT. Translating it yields CASSSSGVGTEAFF.

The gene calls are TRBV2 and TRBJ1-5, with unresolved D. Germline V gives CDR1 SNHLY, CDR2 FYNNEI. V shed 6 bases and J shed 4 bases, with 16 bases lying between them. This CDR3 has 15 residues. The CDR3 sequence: CASSAPPDSNQPQHF. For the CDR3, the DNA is TGTGCCAGCAGCGCCCCCCCCGACTCAAATCAGCCCCAGCATTTT. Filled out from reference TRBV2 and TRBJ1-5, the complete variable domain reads EPEVTQTPSHQVTQMGQEVILRCVPISNHLYFYWYRQILGQKVEFLVSFYNNEISEKSEIFDDQFSVERPDGSNFTLKIRSTKLEDSAMYFCASSAPPDSNQPQHFGDGTRLSIL.

The CDR3 nucleotides read TGTGCCAGCAGCCTATTGGACAGGGGATTCTCTGGGGCCAACGTCCTGACTTTC. Its translation is CASSLLDRGFSGANVLTF. This chain links TRBV7-6 with TRBJ2-6; 9 bases fit TRBD1. The junction had 8 bases not matched to a gene; V was cut back by 5 bases and J by 0 bases. CDR3 size: 18 residues. Germline CDR1 SGHVS, CDR2 FNYEAQ.

The CDR3 spells CATHQERDSPLHF. CDR3 nucleotide sequence: TGTGCCACTCACCAGGAGAGGGATTCACCCCTCCACTTT. The V and J genes are TRBV10-3 and TRBJ1-6; the D is unclear. CDR1 ENHRY and CDR2 SYGVKD come from the germline V gene. Trimming cost V 10 bases and J 8 bases, with 15 bases left between them. This CDR3 has 13 amino acids.

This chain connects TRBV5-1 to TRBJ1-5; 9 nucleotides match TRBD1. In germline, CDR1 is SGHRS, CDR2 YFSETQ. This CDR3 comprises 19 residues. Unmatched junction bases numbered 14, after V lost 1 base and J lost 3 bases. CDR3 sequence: CASSLKSRTGEMDNQPQHF. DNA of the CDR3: TGCGCCAGCAGCTTGAAGTCTAGGACAGGGGAAATGGACAATCAGCCCCAGCATTTT. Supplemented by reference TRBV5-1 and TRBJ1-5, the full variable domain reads KAGVTQTPRYLIKTRGQQVTLSCSPISGHRSVSWYQQTPGQGLQFLFEYFSETQRNKGNFPGRFSGRQFSNSRSEMNVSTLELGDSALYLCASSLKSRTGEMDNQPQHFGDGTRLSIL.

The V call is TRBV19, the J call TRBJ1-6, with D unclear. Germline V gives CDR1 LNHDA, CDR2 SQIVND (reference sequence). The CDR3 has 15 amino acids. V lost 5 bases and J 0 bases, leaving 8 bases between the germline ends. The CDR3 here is CASSQASSYNSPLHF. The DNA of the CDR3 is TGTGCCAGTAGTCAGGCCAGCTCCTATAATTCACCCCTCCACTTT. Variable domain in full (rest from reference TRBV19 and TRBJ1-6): DGGITQSPKYLFRKEGQNVTLSCEQNLNHDAMYWYRQDPGQGLRLIYYSQIVNDFQKGDIAEGYSVSREKKESFPLTVTSAQKNPTAFYLCASSQASSYNSPLHFGNGTRLTVT.

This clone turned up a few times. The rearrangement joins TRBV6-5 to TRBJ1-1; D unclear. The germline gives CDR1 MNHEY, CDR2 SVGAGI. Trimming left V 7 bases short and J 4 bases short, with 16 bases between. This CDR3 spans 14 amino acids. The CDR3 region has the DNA TGTGCCAGCACCGGACTAAATCTGGTCACTGAAGCTTTCTTT. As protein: CASTGLNLVTEAFF.

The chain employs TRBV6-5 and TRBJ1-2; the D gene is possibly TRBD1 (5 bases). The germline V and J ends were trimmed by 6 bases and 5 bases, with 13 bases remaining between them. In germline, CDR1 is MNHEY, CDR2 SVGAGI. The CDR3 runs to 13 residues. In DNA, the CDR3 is TGTGCCAGCAGCCCCACAGGTTTTTATGGCTACACCTTC. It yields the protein CASSPTGFYGYTF.

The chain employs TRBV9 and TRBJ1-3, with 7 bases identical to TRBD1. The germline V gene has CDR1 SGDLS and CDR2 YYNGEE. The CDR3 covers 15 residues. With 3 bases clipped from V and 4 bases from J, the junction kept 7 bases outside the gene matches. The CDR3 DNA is TGTGCCAGCAGCGCAAGACAGGGTTACGGAAACACCATATATTTT. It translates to CASSARQGYGNTIYF.

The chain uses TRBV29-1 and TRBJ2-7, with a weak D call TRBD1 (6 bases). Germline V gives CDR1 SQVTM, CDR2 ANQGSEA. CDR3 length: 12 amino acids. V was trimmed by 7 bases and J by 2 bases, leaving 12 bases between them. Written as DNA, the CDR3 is TGCAGCGCCGGGGACACCACCTACGAGCAGTACTTC. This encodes CSAGDTTYEQYF.

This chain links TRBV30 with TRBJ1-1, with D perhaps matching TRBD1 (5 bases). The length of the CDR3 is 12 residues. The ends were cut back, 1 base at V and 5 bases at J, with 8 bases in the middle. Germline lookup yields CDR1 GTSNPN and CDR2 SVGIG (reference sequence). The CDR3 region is CAWSGTLTEAFF. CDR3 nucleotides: TGTGCCTGGAGTGGGACATTGACTGAAGCTTTCTTT.

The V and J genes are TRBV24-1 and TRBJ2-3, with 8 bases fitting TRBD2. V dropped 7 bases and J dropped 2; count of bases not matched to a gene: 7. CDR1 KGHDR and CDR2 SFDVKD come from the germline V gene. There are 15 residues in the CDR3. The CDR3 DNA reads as TGTGCCACCAGGGGGACTAGAGAGTTCACAGATACGCAGTATTTT. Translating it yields CATRGTREFTDTQYF.

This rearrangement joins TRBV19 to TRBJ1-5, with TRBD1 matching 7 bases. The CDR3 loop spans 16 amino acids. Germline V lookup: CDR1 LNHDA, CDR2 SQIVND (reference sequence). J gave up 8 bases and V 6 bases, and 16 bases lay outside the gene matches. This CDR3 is CASRPLGQSIFEPQHF. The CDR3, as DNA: TGTGCCAGTAGACCTCTGGGACAGAGTATCTTTGAGCCCCAGCATTTT.

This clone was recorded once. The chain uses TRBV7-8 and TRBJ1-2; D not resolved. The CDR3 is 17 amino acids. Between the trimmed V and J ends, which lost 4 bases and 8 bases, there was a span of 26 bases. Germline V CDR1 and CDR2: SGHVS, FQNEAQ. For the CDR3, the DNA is TGTGCCAGCAGCTCCCGATCCGCGGGCGGGGAAGAGGGCGGCTACACCTTC. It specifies CASSSRSAGGEEGGYTF.

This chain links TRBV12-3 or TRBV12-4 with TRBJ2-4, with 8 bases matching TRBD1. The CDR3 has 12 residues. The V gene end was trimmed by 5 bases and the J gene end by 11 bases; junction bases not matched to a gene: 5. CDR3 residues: CASSLGQGFQYF. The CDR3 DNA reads TGTGCCAGCAGTCTTGGACAGGGCTTTCAGTACTTC.

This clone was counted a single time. CDR3 DNA sequence: TGTGCCAGCAGTTTCGAGGGTGTCTATGGCTACACCTTC. This gives the protein CASSFEGVYGYTF. V and J are TRBV12-3 or TRBV12-4 and TRBJ1-2; D ambiguous. V lost 3 bases to trimming and J lost 4 bases, with 9 bases between them. The length of the CDR3 is 13 residues.

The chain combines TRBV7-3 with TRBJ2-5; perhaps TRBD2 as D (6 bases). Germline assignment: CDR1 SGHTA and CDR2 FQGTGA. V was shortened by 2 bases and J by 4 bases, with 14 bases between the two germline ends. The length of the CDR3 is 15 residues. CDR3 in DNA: TGTGCCAGCAGCTTAGCAGGGAGGATAGGAGAGACCCAGTACTTC. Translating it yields CASSLAGRIGETQYF.

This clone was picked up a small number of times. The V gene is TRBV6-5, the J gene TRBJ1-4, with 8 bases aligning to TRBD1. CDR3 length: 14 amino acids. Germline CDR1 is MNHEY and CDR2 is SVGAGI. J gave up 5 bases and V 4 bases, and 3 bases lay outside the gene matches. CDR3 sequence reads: CASSSDRVNEKLFF. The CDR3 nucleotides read TGTGCCAGCAGTTCGGACAGGGTGAATGAAAAACTGTTTTTT.

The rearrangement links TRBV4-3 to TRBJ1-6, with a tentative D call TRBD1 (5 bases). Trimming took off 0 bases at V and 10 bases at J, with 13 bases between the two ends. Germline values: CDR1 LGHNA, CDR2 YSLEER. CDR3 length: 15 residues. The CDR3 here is CASSQDRGTKSPLHF. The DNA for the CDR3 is TGCGCCAGCAGCCAAGATAGGGGCACCAAGTCACCCCTCCACTTT.

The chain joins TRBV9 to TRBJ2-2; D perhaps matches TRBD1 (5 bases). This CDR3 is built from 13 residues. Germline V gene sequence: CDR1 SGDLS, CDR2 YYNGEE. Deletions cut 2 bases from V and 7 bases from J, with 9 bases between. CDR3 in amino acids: CASSVQGDGELFF. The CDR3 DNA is TGTGCCAGCAGCGTGCAGGGCGACGGGGAGCTGTTTTTT.

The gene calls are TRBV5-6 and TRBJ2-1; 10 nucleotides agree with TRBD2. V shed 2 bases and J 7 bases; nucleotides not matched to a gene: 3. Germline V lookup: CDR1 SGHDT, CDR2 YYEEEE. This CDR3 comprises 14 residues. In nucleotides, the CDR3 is TGTGCCAGCAGCTTAGCGGGGGGGAGTAATGAGCAGTTCTTC. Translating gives CASSLAGGSNEQFF.

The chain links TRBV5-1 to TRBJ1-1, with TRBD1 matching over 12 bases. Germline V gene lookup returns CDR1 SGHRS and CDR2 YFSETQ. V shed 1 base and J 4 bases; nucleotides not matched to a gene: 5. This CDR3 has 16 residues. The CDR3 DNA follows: TGCGCCAGCAGCTTGTGGGACAGGGGGCCGGGCACTGAAGCTTTCTTT. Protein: CASSLWDRGPGTEAFF.

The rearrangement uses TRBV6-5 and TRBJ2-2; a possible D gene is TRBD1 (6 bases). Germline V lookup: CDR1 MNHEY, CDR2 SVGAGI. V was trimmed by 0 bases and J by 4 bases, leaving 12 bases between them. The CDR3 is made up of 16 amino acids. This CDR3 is CASSYSGAPGTGELFF. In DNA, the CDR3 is TGTGCCAGCAGTTACTCGGGGGCGCCGGGCACCGGGGAGCTGTTTTTT.

CDR3 DNA: TGTGCCAGCAGCCTCCCTTACTCGACAGGGAAAGGCAATCAGCCCCAGCATTTT. Its protein product is CASSLPYSTGKGNQPQHF. This rearrangement joins TRBV7-2 to TRBJ1-5; TRBD1 aligns across 7 bases. Germline values: CDR1 SGHTA, CDR2 FQGNSA. This CDR3 is 18 amino acids long. J was trimmed by 2 bases and V by 5 bases; bases with no gene match: 15. Supplemented by reference TRBV7-2 and TRBJ1-5, the full variable domain reads GAGVSQSPSNKVTEKGKDVELRCDPISGHTALYWYRQSLGQGLEFLIYFQGNSAPDKSGLPSDRFSAERTGGSVSTLTIQRTQQEDSAVYLCASSLPYSTGKGNQPQHFGDGTRLSIL.

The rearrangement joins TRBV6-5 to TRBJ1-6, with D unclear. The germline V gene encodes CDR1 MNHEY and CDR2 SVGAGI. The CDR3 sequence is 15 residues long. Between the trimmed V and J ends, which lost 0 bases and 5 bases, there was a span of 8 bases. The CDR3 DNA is TGTGCCAGCAGTTACTCCCGAGGCAATAATTCACCCCTCCACTTT. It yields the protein CASSYSRGNNSPLHF.

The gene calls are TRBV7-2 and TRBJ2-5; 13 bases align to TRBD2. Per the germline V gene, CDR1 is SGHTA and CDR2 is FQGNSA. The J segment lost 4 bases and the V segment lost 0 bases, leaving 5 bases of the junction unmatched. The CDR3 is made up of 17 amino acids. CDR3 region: CASSLAHGLAGVETQYF. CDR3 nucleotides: TGTGCCAGCAGCTTAGCGCACGGACTAGCGGGGGTAGAGACCCAGTACTTC.

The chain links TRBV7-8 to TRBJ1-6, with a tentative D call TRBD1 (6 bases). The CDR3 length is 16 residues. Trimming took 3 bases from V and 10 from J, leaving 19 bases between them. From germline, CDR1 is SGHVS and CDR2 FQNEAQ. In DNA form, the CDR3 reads TGTGCCAGCAGCTTGTACGGACAGCGGGGCTACTCACCCCTCCACTTT. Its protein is CASSLYGQRGYSPLHF. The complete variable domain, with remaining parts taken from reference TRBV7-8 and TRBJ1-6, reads GAGVSQSPRYKVAKRGQDVALRCDPISGHVSLFWYQQALGQGPEFLTYFQNEAQLDKSGLPSDRFFAERPEGSVSTLKIQRTQQEDSAVYLCASSLYGQRGYSPLHFGNGTRLTVT.

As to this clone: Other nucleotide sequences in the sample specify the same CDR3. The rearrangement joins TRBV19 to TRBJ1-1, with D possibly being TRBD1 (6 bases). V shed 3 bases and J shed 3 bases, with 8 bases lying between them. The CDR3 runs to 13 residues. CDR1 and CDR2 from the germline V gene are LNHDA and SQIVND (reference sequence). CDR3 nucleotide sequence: TGTGCCAGTAGTATCCACAGGGACACTGAAGCTTTCTTT. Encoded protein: CASSIHRDTEAFF.